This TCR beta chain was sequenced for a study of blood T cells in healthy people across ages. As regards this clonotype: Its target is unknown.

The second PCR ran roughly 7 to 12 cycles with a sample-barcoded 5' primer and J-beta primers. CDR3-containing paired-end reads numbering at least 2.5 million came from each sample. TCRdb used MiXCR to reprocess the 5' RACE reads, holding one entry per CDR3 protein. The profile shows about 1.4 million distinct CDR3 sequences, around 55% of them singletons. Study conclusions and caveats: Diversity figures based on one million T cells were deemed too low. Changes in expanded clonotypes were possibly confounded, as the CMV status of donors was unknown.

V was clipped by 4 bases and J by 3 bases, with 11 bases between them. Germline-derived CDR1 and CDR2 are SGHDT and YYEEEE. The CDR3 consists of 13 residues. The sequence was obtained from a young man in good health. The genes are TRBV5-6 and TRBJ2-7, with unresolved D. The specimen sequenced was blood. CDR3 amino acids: CASSPGVIYEQYF. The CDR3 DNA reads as TGTGCCAGCAGCCCTGGAGTAATCTACGAGCAGTACTTC.